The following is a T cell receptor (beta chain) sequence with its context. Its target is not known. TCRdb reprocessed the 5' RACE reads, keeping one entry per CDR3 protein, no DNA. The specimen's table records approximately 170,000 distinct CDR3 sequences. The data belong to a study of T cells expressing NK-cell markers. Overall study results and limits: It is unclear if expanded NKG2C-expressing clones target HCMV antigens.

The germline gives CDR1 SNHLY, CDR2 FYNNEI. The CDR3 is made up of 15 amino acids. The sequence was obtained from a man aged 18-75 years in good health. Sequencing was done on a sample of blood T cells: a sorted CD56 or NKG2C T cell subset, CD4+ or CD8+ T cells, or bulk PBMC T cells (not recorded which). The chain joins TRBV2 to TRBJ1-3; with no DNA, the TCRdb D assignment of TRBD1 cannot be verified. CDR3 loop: CASTWTVTSGNTIYF.